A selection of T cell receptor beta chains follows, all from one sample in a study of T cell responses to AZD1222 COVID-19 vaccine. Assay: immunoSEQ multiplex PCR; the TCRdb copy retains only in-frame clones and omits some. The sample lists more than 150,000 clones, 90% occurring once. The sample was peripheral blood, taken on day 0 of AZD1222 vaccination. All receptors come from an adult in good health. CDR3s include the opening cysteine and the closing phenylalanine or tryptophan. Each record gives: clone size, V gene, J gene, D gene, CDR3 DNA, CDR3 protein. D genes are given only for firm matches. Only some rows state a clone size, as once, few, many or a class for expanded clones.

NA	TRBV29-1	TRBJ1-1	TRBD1	TGCAGCGTGACAGGGGTCACTGAAGCTTTCTTT	CSVTGVTEAFF
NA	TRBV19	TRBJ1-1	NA	TGTGCCAGTAGTATCCCAGGGGAGTCAAACACTGAAGCTTTCTTT	CASSIPGESNTEAFF
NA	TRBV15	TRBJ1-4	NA	TGTGCCACCAGCAGAGATCTCGGACAGGAAAAACTGTTTTTT	CATSRDLGQEKLFF
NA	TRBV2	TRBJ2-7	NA	TGTGCCAGCAGTGACTACGACATCTCCTACGAGCAGTACTTC	CASSDYDISYEQYF
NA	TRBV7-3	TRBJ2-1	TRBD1	TGTGCCAGCAGCGCGACAGGGGGCGCATACAATGAGCAGTTCTTC	CASSATGGAYNEQFF
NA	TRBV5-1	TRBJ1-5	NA	TGCGCCAGCAGCGCCGGTACAGGGAGCCGAAATCAGCCCCAGCATTTT	CASSAGTGSRNQPQHF
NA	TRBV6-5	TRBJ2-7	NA	TGTGCCAGCAAGGATATGACAAGGACCTACGAGCAGTACTTC	CASKDMTRTYEQYF
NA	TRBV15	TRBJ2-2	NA	TGTGCCACCAGCACTCACCTCGGGTTGAACACCGGGGAGCTGTTTTTT	CATSTHLGLNTGELFF
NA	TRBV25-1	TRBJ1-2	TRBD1	TGTGCCAGCGGACAGGGGCACGGAGGCTACACCTTC	CASGQGHGGYTF
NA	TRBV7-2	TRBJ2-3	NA	TGTGCCAGCAGCTCTAGGGCCCTAGGCGATACGCAGTATTTT	CASSSRALGDTQYF
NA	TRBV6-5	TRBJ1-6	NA	TGTGCCAGCAGTTACATGGGAGAGAGGAATTCACCCCTCCACTTT	CASSYMGERNSPLHF
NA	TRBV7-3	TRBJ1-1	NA	TGTGCCAGCAGCTCTTGGGAGGGCTCTGAAGCTTTCTTT	CASSSWEGSEAFF
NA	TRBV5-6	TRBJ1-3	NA	TGTGCCAGCAGCTCCACGGGACTCAAACCCCTATCGGGAAACACCATATATTTT	CASSSTGLKPLSGNTIYF
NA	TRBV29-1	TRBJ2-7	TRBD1	TGCAGCGCCGGGGACAGGGTCGACTACGAGCAGTACTTC	CSAGDRVDYEQYF
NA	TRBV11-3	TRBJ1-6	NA	TGTGCCAGCAGCTTAGATTGGTCGCAGGGCTCTTCACCCCTCCACTTT	CASSLDWSQGSSPLHF
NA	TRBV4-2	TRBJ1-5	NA	TGTGCCAGCAGCCAAGATACGTATCAGCCCCAGCATTTT	CASSQDTYQPQHF
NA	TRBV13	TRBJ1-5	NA	TGTGCCAGCAGCCGGTTTGGGGGCAATCAGCCCCAGCATTTT	CASSRFGGNQPQHF
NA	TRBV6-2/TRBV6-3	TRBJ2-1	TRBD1	TGTGCCAGCAGTTACCGGACAGGGGGTAGGGAGGAGCAGTTCTTC	CASSYRTGGREEQFF
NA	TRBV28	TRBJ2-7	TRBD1	TGTGCCAGCAGTTTCCGGACAGGGAATGCTCTCAAGGAGCAGTACTTC	CASSFRTGNALKEQYF
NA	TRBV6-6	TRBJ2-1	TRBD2	TGTGCCAGCAGACGAGCGGGGGGGAGCTCCTACAATGAGCAGTTCTTC	CASRRAGGSSYNEQFF
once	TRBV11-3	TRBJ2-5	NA	TGTGCCAGCAGCTTAGACCTTATCTCCCAGTACTTC	CASSLDLISQYF
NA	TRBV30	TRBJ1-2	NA	TGTGCCTGGAGTACAACTCCGGGGGACTATGGCTACACCTTC	CAWSTTPGDYGYTF
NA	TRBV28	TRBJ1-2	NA	TGTGCCAGCAGTCCCGGAAAATTTTTCCGGGGCTACACCTTC	CASSPGKFFRGYTF
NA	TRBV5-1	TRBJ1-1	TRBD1	TGCGCCAGCAGCTTGGGTTCTACAGGGGATGGCAACACTGAAGCTTTCTTT	CASSLGSTGDGNTEAFF
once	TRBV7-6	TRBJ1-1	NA	TGTGCCAGCAGCCCCTCCCCGGACAGCCCCGGGGGAGCTTTCTTT	CASSPSPDSPGGAFF
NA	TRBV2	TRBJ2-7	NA	TGTGCCAGCAGTGAAACCCCCTACGAGCAGTACTTC	CASSETPYEQYF
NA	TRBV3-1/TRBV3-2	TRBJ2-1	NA	TGTGCCAGCAGCCAAGTTGGGGTCCGAGACAATGAGCAGTTCTTC	CASSQVGVRDNEQFF
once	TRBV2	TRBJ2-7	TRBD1	TGTGCCAGCAGTGGTAGACAGGGCCGCTCCTACGAGCAGTACTTC	CASSGRQGRSYEQYF
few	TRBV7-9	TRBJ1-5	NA	TGTGCCAGCAGCCCGTCCCACAGGGATCAGCCCCAGCATTTT	CASSPSHRDQPQHF
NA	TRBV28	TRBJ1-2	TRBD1	TGTGCCAGCAGTCCTCCGCGGACAGGGCCGGGCTACACCTTC	CASSPPRTGPGYTF
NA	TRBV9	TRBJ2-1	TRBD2	TGTGCCAGCAGCGTAGGCCGGTCTTCGACTAGCGGGGGGGCCTATGAGCAGTTCTTC	CASSVGRSSTSGGAYEQFF
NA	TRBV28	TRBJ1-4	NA	TGTGCCACTTTCCTTGAAAAACTGTTTTTT	CATFLEKLFF
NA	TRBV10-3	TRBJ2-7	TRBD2	TGTGCCATCAGTGCCACGCTTATGACTAGCGGGGGTTCCTACGAGCAGTACTTC	CAISATLMTSGGSYEQYF
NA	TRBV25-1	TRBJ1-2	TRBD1	TGTGCCAGCAGTGATACAGGGGGCGACTATGGCTACACCTTC	CASSDTGGDYGYTF
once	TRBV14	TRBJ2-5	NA	TGTGCCAGCAGCCAAGCCGTCATAGCGACCCAGTACTTC	CASSQAVIATQYF
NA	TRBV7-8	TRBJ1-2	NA	TGTGCCAGCAGCCTAAGGGACACCTATGGCTACACCTTC	CASSLRDTYGYTF
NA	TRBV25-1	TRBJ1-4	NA	TGTGCCAGCACATACGAAAGGGGCCAGGGACCTTCAAATGAAAAACTGTTTTTT	CASTYERGQGPSNEKLFF
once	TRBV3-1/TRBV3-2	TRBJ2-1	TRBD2	TGTGCCAGCAGCCAGTTTCTAGCGGGGGCCCTCTACAATGAGCAGTTCTTC	CASSQFLAGALYNEQFF
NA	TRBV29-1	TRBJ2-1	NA	TGCAGCAGTAACAGTTACAATGAGCAGTTCTTC	CSSNSYNEQFF
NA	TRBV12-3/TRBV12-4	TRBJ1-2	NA	TGTGCCAGCAGCCCCAGGGATCGCAATGGCTACACCTTC	CASSPRDRNGYTF
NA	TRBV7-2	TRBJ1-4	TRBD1	TGTGCCAGCAGCTTGGAATACAGGGGGAAGGGTGAAAAACTGTTTTTT	CASSLEYRGKGEKLFF
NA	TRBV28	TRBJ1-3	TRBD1	TGTGCCAGCAGTTTATCAGGCGGGACAGCTGGAAACACCATATATTTT	CASSLSGGTAGNTIYF
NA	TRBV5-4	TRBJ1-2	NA	TGTGCCAGCAGCTTAGACCTGATCGGCTACACCTTC	CASSLDLIGYTF
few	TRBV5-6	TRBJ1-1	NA	TGTGCCAGCAGCTCTCTCTGGAGGGGGATGAACACTGAAGCTTTCTTT	CASSSLWRGMNTEAFF
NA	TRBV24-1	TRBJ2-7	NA	TGTGCCACCAGTGATTTCAATTCCTACGAGCAGTACTTC	CATSDFNSYEQYF
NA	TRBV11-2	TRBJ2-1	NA	TGTGCCAGCAGCTCGGACGGCAGCTCCTACAATGAGCAGTTCTTC	CASSSDGSSYNEQFF
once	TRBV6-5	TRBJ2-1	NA	TGTGCCAGCAGTCGACCGCCCTACAATGAGCAGTTCTTC	CASSRPPYNEQFF
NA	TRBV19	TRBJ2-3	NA	TGTGCCAGCGGGGGCAGTAGCCCTAGCACAGATACGCAGTATTTT	CASGGSSPSTDTQYF
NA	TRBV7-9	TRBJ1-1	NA	TGTGCCAGCAGTGGACAGAACACTGAAGCTTTCTTT	CASSGQNTEAFF
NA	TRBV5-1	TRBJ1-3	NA	TGCGCCAGCAGCTTACAGGGTGGCTCTGGAAACACCATATATTTT	CASSLQGGSGNTIYF
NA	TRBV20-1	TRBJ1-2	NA	TGCAGTGCTAGTTTCGGCTACACCTTC	CSASFGYTF
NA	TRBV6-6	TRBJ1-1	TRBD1	TGTGCCAGCAGTTACCGACAGGGGTACACTGAAGCTTTCTTT	CASSYRQGYTEAFF
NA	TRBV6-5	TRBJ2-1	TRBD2	TGTGCCAGCAGCACCGGGACTAGCGGGGGAAATGAGCAGTTCTTC	CASSTGTSGGNEQFF
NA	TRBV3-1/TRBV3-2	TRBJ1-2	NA	TGTGCCAGCAGCCAAGTAGTGGGGGCTGGCTACACCTTC	CASSQVVGAGYTF